The sequence of this T cell receptor beta chain was determined in a study of cytomegalovirus exposure and HLA in healthy donors. Worth noting for this clone: The antigen is not known.

A multiplex PCR was run with 60 Vbeta primers and 13 Jbeta primers. Authors' methods: In a later analysis, around 10 million of approximately 86 million unique beta chains occurred in at least two donors. This table comes from immunoSEQ multiplex PCR, and its TCRdb copy is limited to in-frame clones, with some not included. D and trimming come from the DNA, and the V and J calls and clone size come from that table. The sample lists 120,000 to 150,000 clones; around four fifths were seen once. The germline V gene encodes CDR1 MDHEN and CDR2 SYDVKM. V lost 4 bases, J lost 7 bases, and 14 bases lay in between. The CDR3 sequence is 14 residues long. General study points: Most likely, a cluster of highly shared sequence variants arose as a sequencing artifact. Cytomegalovirus status, reportedly, was diagnosed with high specificity and sensitivity by the classifier.

The sequence was obtained from a boy under 10 years old in good health and CMV-seronegative. The sample taken for sequencing was PBMCs. J is TRBJ1-5 and V is TRBV28; D is ambiguous. CDR3 bases: TGTGCCAGCAGTTCCGTCGTCTTCTACCAGCCCCAGCATTTT. This translates into CASSSVVFYQPQHF.